The TCR beta chain described here comes from a study of shared clonotypes between healthy human individuals. A word on this clone: The antigen is unknown.

Study-wide points: Naive subsets typically showed greater estimated richness than memory subsets.

CDR1 and CDR2 (germline): MNHEY, SMNVEV (reference sequence). V lost 5 bases and J lost 6; bases outside the gene matches: 8. The length of the CDR3 is 15 residues. This table comes from immunoSEQ multiplex PCR, and its TCRdb copy is limited to in-frame clones, with some not included. The sample consists of some 800,000 clones, roughly 92% of them appearing once. CD45RO-negative, CCR7-selected cells formed the naive CD8 fraction, which excluded terminally differentiated effector memory CD45RA+ cells. The receptor's source is a man aged 25-45 years in good health. The sequenced material came from naive CD8+ T cells sorted from blood. The V and J genes are TRBV27 and TRBJ2-3; 10 bases fit TRBD1. The CDR3 DNA reads TGTGCCAGCAGTCCCACGACAGGGGGCTTGGATACGCAGTATTTT. Protein: CASSPTTGGLDTQYF.